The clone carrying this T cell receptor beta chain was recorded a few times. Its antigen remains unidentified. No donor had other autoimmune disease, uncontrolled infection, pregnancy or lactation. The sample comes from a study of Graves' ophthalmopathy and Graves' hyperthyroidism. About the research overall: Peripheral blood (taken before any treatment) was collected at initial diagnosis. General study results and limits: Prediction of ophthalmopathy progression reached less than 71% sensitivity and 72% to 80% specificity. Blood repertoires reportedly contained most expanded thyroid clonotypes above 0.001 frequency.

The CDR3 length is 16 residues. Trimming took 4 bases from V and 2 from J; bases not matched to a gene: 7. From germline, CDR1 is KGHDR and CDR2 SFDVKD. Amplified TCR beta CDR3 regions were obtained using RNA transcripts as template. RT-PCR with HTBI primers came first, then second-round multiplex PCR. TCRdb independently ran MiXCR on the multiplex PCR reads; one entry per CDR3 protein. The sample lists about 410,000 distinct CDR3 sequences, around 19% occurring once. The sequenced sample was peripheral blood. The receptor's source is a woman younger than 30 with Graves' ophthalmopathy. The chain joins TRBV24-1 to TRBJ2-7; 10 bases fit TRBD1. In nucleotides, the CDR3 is TGTGCCACCAGTGACCTTGGACAGGGGGGGACCTACGAGCAGTACTTC. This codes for CATSDLGQGGTYEQYF.